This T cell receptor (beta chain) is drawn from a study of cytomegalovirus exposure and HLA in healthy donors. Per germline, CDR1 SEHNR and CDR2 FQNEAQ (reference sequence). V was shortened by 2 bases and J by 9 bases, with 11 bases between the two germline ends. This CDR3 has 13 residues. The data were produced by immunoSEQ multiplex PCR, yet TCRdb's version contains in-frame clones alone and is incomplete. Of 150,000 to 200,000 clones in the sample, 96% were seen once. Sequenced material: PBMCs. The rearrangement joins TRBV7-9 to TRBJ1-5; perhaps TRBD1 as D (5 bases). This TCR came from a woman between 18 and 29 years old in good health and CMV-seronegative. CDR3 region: CASSLTGPSPQHF. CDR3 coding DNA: TGTGCCAGCAGCTTAACAGGTCCCTCGCCCCAGCATTTT.